A selection of T cell receptor beta chains follows, all from one sample in a study of OX40 agonist ivuxolimab in advanced cancers. Repertoires were generated with immunoSEQ multiplex PCR, while TCRdb's copy carries only in-frame clones and drops some. The sample holds about 80,000 clones, roughly four fifths seen once. Sequenced here: CD4+ or CD8+ T cells sorted from blood, sampled in a trial of the OX40 agonist ivuxolimab. The receptors shown here come from an adult with an advanced solid tumor such as melanoma, head and neck, liver or kidney cancer. CDR3s include the opening cysteine and the closing phenylalanine or tryptophan. D genes are given only for firm matches. Expanded clones get a size class; other rows say once, few or many, or leave the size out.

d_call j_call v_call clone_size cdr3_aa cdr3_nt
- TRBJ2-3 TRBV5-6 - CASRRPGTDTQYF TGTGCCAGCCGCCGCCCAGGGACAGATACGCAGTATTTT
- TRBJ1-2 TRBV5-4 - CASSLAGQNYYGYTF TGTGCCAGCAGCTTGGCCGGTCAGAACTACTATGGCTACACCTTC
TRBD2 TRBJ2-7 TRBV6-1 - CASSWEGYPGEQYF TGTGCCAGCAGTTGGGAGGGATACCCTGGCGAGCAGTACTTC
- TRBJ1-5 TRBV28 - CASSLLRYQPQHF TGTGCCAGCAGTTTATTGAGGTATCAGCCCCAGCATTTT
- TRBJ1-3 TRBV10-2 - CASRESGLTSGNTIYF TGCGCCAGCAGAGAATCGGGACTCACCTCTGGAAACACCATATATTTT
- TRBJ1-5 TRBV19 - CASTRTIYSNQPQHF TGTGCCAGTACCCGGACAATTTATAGCAATCAGCCCCAGCATTTT
TRBD2 TRBJ2-2 TRBV7-2 few CASSITSDVNTGELFF TGTGCCAGCAGCATCACTAGCGACGTGAACACCGGGGAGCTGTTTTTT
- TRBJ2-1 TRBV5-1 few CASSGSGTYNEQFF TGCGCCAGCAGCGGCAGCGGGACATACAATGAGCAGTTCTTC
- TRBJ2-2 TRBV7-8 - CASSPLYTGELFF TGTGCCAGCAGCCCCCTATATACCGGGGAGCTGTTTTTT
TRBD1 TRBJ1-1 TRBV7-2 - CASSLVGQGTTEAFF TGTGCCAGCAGCTTAGTTGGACAGGGGACCACTGAAGCTTTCTTT
- TRBJ1-1 TRBV6-1 - CASSAFEGRTEAFF TGTGCCAGCAGTGCTTTCGAGGGCCGAACTGAAGCTTTCTTT
- TRBJ2-3 TRBV7-9 - CASSLVRGSIASTDTQYF TGTGCCAGCAGCTTAGTACGGGGTTCCATCGCTAGCACAGATACGCAGTATTTT
TRBD2 TRBJ2-1 TRBV19 - CASSKRGLASDEQFF TGTGCCAGTAGTAAACGGGGACTAGCGTCGGATGAGCAGTTCTTC
- TRBJ1-2 TRBV14 - CASSQGGRANYGYTF TGTGCCAGCAGCCAAGGGGGCAGGGCGAACTATGGCTACACCTTC
- TRBJ1-6 TRBV5-6 - CASSLNRASSYNSPLHF TGTGCCAGCAGCTTGAACAGGGCGAGCTCCTATAATTCACCCCTCCACTTT
TRBD1 TRBJ1-6 TRBV5-1 - CASSPGGLSGSPLHF TGCGCCAGCAGCCCAGGGGGGCTCTCGGGATCACCCCTCCACTTT
- TRBJ1-2 TRBV25-1 - CASSEQWEFHGYTF TGTGCCAGCAGTGAACAGTGGGAATTCCATGGCTACACCTTC
TRBD2 TRBJ2-5 TRBV7-2 few CASSPPPGTSGDQETQYF TGTGCCAGCAGCCCTCCCCCTGGGACTAGCGGGGACCAAGAGACCCAGTACTTC
- TRBJ2-1 TRBV30 - CAWNAGTTVNEQFF TGTGCCTGGAATGCCGGGACCACAGTCAATGAGCAGTTCTTC
- TRBJ1-6 TRBV2 few CASRRTLRNSPLHF TGTGCCAGCCGACGCACGCTACGGAATTCACCCCTCCACTTT
- TRBJ1-1 TRBV5-1 - CASSFNEGGTEAFF TGCGCCAGCAGTTTCAATGAGGGAGGCACTGAAGCTTTCTTT
- TRBJ1-5 TRBV7-6 once CASSLRGSGQPQHF TGTGCCAGCAGCTTAAGGGGGTCAGGTCAGCCCCAGCATTTT
TRBD1 TRBJ1-5 TRBV11-2 - CASSFGTGGTNQPQHF TGTGCCAGCAGCTTTGGGACAGGGGGGACCAATCAGCCCCAGCATTTT
TRBD1 TRBJ2-5 TRBV15 - CATSRGDSPQETQYF TGTGCCACCAGCAGGGGGGACAGTCCTCAAGAGACCCAGTACTTC
- TRBJ2-7 TRBV10-3 - CAISQEMGGEQYF TGTGCCATCAGCCAAGAGATGGGAGGCGAGCAGTACTTC
TRBD2 TRBJ2-1 TRBV28 - CASSPLAGEDNEQFF TGTGCCAGCAGTCCGCTAGCGGGGGAGGACAATGAGCAGTTCTTC
- TRBJ2-1 TRBV5-1 - CASSTRDRTNEQFF TGCGCCAGCAGCACGAGAGACAGGACCAATGAGCAGTTCTTC
- TRBJ2-2 TRBV7-9 - CASSLVLGTGELFF TGTGCCAGCAGCTTAGTCTTAGGGACCGGGGAGCTGTTTTTT
TRBD2 TRBJ2-1 TRBV18 - CASSPQKREDNEQFF TGTGCCAGCTCACCACAAAAGCGGGAGGACAATGAGCAGTTCTTC
TRBD1 TRBJ2-7 TRBV5-1 - CASSLGTGSSYEQYF TGCGCCAGCAGTTTGGGGACAGGGAGCTCCTACGAGCAGTACTTC
TRBD2 TRBJ2-7 TRBV10-3 - CAISDGTSGGRSKLDEQYF TGTGCCATCAGTGATGGGACTAGCGGGGGTAGATCGAAACTCGACGAGCAGTACTTC
- TRBJ2-5 TRBV4-2 - CASSQGARLDIQETQYF TGTGCCAGCAGCCAAGGAGCTCGGTTAGACATACAAGAGACCCAGTACTTC
- TRBJ1-2 TRBV9 - CASSVEGKDGYTF TGTGCCAGCAGCGTAGAAGGGAAGGATGGCTACACCTTC
- TRBJ1-4 TRBV7-2 once CASSLVSGANEKLFF TGTGCCAGCAGCTTAGTATCGGGGGCTAATGAAAAACTGTTTTTT
- TRBJ1-6 TRBV7-6 - CASSFSQGGGSNSPLHF TGTGCCAGCAGCTTCTCCCAAGGCGGGGGTTCTAATTCACCCCTCCACTTT
TRBD1 TRBJ2-1 TRBV30 - CAWSAPRDRGEQFF TGTGCCTGGAGTGCCCCTAGGGACAGGGGTGAGCAGTTCTTC
TRBD1 TRBJ2-7 TRBV30 - CAWRRTATGGEQYF TGTGCCTGGAGACGAACGGCTACAGGGGGCGAACAGTACTTC
TRBD1 TRBJ1-1 TRBV2 - CASSGDRLLEAFF TGTGCCAGCAGTGGGGACAGGCTCTTGGAAGCTTTCTTT
- TRBJ2-3 TRBV11-2 - CASSLAATDTQYF TGTGCCAGCAGCTTAGCAGCCACAGATACGCAGTATTTT
- TRBJ2-7 TRBV18 - CASSPQGGEYEQYF TGTGCCAGCTCACCACAGGGGGGCGAGTACGAGCAGTACTTC
- TRBJ2-2 TRBV28 - CASSFALRGNTGELFF TGTGCCAGCAGTTTCGCCTTGAGGGGGAACACCGGGGAGCTGTTTTTT
- TRBJ1-6 TRBV6-5 - CASSYKFFNSPLHF TGTGCCAGCAGTTACAAGTTTTTTAATTCACCCCTCCACTTT
TRBD2 TRBJ2-7 TRBV5-1 - CASSSGGGIYEQYF TGCGCCAGCAGCTCCGGGGGGGGAATCTACGAGCAGTACTTC
- TRBJ2-3 TRBV18 - CASSPADTQYF TGTGCCAGCTCACCAGCTGATACGCAGTATTTT
- TRBJ1-4 TRBV11-2 few CASSGLRQEGQKLFF TGTGCCAGCAGCGGCTTAAGACAGGAGGGTCAAAAACTGTTTTTT
- TRBJ1-1 TRBV6-5 - CASSPKTGVTEAFF TGTGCCAGCAGTCCCAAAACGGGGGTTACTGAAGCTTTCTTT
- TRBJ1-5 TRBV6-6 - CASSIRQVSNQPQHF TGTGCCAGCAGCATCAGACAGGTCAGCAATCAGCCCCAGCATTTT
TRBD2 TRBJ2-1 TRBV5-8 few CASRLLAGGPNEQFF TGTGCCAGCAGACTACTAGCGGGGGGGCCTAATGAGCAGTTCTTC
- TRBJ1-2 TRBV7-2 - CASSLPMGFRGGYTF TGTGCCAGCAGCTTACCAATGGGTTTTCGGGGGGGCTACACCTTC
TRBD1 TRBJ2-2 TRBV5-1 once CASSLQGQGGIGNTGELFF TGCGCCAGCAGCCTTCAGGGACAGGGCGGTATTGGTAACACCGGGGAGCTGTTTTTT
TRBD2 TRBJ2-7 TRBV9 - CASSAQSWELAGDPYEQYF TGTGCCAGCAGCGCTCAAAGCTGGGAACTAGCGGGAGACCCTTACGAGCAGTACTTC
- TRBJ2-1 TRBV21-1 - CASSNNGRVTYNEQFF TGTGCCAGCAGCAATAATGGGAGGGTAACCTACAATGAGCAGTTCTTC
- TRBJ2-7 TRBV5-1 - CASSSGLSNVYEQYF TGCGCCAGCAGCTCTGGACTGTCTAATGTATACGAGCAGTACTTC
- TRBJ1-1 TRBV27 - CASSFLGGEAFF TGTGCCAGCAGCTTCTTGGGGGGAGAAGCTTTCTTT